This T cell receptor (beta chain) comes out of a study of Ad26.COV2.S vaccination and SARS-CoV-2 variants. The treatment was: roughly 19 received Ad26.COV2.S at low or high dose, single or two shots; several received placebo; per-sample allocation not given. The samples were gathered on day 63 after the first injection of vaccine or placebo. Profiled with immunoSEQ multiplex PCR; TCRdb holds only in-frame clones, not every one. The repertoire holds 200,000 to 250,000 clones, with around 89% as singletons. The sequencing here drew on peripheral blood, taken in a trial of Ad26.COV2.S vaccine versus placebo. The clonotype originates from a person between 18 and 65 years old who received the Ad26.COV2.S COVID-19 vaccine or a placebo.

For the CDR3, the DNA is TGTGCCAGCAGCTCCGCCGGGGTCGAGCAGTACTTC. Translated: CASSSAGVEQYF. This chain links TRBV7-3 with TRBJ2-7; TRBD2 might be the D (5 bases). This CDR3 spans 12 amino acids. Trimming stripped 4 bases from V and 6 bases from J, with 10 bases between. CDR1 is SGHTA and CDR2 is FQGTGA in the germline V gene.